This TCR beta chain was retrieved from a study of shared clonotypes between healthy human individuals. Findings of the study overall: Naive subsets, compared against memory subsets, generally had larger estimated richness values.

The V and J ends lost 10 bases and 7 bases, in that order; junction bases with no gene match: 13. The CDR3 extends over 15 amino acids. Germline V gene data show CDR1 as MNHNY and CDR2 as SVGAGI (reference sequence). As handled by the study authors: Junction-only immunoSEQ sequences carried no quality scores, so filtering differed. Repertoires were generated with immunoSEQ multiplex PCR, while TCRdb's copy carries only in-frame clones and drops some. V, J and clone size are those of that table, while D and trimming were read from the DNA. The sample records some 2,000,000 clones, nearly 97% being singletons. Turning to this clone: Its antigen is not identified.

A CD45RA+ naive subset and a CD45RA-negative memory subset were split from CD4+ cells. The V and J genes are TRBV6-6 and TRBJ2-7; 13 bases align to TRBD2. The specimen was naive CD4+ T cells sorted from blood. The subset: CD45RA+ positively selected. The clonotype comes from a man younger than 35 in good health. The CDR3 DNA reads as TGTGCCACCTCGGGTCGACTAGCGGGGGGCGGGGAGCAGTACTTC. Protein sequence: CATSGRLAGGGEQYF.